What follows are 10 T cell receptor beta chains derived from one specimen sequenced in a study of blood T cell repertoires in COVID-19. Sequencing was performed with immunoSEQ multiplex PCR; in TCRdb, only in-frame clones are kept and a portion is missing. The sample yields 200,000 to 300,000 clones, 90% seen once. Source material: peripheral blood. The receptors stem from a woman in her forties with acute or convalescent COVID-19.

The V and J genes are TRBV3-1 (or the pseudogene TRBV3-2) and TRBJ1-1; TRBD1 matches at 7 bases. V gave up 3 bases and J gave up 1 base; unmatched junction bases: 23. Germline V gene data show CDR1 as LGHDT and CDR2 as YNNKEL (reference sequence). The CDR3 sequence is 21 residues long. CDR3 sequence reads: CASSQLPRGPEVELSNTEAFF. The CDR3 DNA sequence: TGTGCCAGCAGCCAGCTCCCAAGGGGGCCAGAGGTCGAGCTGTCGAACACTGAAGCTTTCTTT.

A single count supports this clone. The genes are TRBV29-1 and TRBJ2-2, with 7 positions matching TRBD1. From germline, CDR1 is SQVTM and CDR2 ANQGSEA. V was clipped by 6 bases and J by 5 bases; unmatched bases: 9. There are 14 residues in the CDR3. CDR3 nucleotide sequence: TGCAGCGTACGACAGGGTCTTGGGACCGGGGAGCTGTTTTTT. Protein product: CSVRQGLGTGELFF.

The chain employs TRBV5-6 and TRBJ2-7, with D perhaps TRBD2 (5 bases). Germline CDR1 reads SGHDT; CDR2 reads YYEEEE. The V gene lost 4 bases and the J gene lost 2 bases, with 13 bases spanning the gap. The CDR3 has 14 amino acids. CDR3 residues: CASSKRSGTYEQYV. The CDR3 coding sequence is TGTGCCAGCAGCAAACGTTCGGGGACCTACGAGCAGTACGTC.

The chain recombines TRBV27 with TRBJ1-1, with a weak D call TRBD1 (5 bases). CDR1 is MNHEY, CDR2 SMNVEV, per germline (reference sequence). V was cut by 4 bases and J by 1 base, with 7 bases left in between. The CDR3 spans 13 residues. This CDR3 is CASSSQGNTEAFF. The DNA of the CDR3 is TGTGCCAGCAGTTCCCAGGGGAACACTGAAGCTTTCTTT.

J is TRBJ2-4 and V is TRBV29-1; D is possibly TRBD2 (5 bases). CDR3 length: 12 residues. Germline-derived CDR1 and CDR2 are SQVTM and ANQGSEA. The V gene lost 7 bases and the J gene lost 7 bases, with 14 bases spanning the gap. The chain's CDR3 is CSAEGIGNIQYF. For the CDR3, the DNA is TGCAGCGCCGAGGGTATTGGTAACATTCAGTACTTC.

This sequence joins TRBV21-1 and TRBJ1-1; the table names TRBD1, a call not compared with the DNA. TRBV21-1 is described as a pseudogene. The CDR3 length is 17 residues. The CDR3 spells CASRGQVGWHMNTEAFF. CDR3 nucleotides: TGTGCCAGCAGGGGACAGGTTGGTTGGCACATGAACACTGAAGCTTTCTTT.

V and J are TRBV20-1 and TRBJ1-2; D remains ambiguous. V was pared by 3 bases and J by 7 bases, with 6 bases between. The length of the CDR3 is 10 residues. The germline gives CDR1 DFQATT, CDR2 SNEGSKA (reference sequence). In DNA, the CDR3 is TGCAGTGCTAGGACTATTGGCTACACCTTC. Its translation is CSARTIGYTF.

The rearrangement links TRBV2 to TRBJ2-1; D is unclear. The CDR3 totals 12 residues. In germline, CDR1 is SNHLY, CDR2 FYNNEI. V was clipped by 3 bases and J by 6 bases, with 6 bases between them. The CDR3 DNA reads TGTGCCAGCAGTGATTGGGCCAATGAGCAGTTCTTC. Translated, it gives CASSDWANEQFF.

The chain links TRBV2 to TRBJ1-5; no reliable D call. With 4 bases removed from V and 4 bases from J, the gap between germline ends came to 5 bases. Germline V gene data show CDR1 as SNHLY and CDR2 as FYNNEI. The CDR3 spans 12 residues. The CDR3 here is CASSAENQPQHF. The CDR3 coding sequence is TGTGCCAGCAGTGCGGAGAATCAGCCCCAGCATTTT. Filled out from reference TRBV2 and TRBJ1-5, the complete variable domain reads EPEVTQTPSHQVTQMGQEVILRCVPISNHLYFYWYRQILGQKVEFLVSFYNNEISEKSEIFDDQFSVERPDGSNFTLKIRSTKLEDSAMYFCASSAENQPQHFGDGTRLSIL.

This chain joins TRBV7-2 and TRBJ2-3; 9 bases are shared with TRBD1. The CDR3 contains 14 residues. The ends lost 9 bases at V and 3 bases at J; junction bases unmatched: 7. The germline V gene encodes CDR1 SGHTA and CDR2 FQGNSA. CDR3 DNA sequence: TGTGCCAGTCTACAGGGGGCGAGGACAGATACGCAGTATTTT. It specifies CASLQGARTDTQYF.